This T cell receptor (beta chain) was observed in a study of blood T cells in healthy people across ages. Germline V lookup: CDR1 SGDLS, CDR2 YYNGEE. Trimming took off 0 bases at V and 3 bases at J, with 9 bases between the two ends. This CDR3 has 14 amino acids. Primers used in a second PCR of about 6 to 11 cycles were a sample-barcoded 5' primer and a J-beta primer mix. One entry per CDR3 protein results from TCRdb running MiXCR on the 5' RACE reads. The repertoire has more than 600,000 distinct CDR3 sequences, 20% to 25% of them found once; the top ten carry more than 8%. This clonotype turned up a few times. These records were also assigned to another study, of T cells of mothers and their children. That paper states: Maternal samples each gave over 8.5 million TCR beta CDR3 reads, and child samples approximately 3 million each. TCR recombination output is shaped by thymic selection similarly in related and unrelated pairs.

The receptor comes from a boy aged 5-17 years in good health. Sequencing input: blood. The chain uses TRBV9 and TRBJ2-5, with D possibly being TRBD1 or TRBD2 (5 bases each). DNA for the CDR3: TGTGCCAGCAGCGTAGGTCTGGGGGAAGAGACCCAGTACTTC. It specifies CASSVGLGEETQYF. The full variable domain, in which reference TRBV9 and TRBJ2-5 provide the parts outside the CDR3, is DSGVTQTPKHLITATGQRVTLRCSPRSGDLSVYWYQQSLDQGLQFLIQYYNGEERAKGNILERFSAQQFPDLHSELNLSSLELGDSALYFCASSVGLGEETQYFGPGTRLLVL.